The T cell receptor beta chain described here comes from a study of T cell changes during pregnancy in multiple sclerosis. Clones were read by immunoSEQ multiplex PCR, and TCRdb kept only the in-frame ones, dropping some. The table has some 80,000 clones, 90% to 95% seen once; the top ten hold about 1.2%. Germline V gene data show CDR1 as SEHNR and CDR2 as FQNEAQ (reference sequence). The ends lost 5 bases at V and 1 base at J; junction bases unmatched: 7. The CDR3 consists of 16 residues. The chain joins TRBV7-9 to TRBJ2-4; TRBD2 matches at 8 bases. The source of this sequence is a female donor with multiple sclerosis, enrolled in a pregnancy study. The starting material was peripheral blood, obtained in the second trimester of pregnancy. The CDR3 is CASSTTSGGAKNIQYF. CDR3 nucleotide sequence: TGTGCCAGCAGCACAACTAGCGGTGGGGCCAAAAACATTCAGTACTTC.